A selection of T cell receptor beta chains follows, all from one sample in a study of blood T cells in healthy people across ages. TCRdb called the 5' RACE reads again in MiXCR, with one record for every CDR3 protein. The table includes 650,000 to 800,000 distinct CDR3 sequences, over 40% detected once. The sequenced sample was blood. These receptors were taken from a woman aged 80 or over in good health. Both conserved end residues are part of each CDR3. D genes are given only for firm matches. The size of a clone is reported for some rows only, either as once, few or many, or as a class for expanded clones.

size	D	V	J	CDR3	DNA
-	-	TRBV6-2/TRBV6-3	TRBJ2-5	CASSATGREGTQYF	TGTGCCAGCAGTGCCACCGGGAGAGAAGGGACCCAGTACTTC
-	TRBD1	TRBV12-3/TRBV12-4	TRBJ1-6	CASSSGQKYNSPLHF	TGTGCCAGCAGTTCGGGACAGAAATATAATTCACCCCTCCACTTT
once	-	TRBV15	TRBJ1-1	CATSRDGPFDEAFF	TGTGCCACCAGCAGAGATGGACCTTTCGATGAAGCTTTCTTT
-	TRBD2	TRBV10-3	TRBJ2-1	CAISLAGGDRKQFF	TGTGCCATCAGTCTAGCGGGAGGAGATAGAAAGCAGTTCTTC
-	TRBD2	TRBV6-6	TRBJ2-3	CASSYQRERTDTQYF	TGTGCCAGCAGTTACCAGCGGGAGCGCACAGATACGCAGTATTTT
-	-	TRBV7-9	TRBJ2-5	CASSLEAAEYNEQYF	TGTGCCAGCAGCTTAGAGGCAGCGGAATACAATGAGCAGTACTTC
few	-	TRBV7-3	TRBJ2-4	CASSVSRDSPLYF	TGTGCCAGCAGCGTCTCTCGTGACTCTCCCCTGTACTTC
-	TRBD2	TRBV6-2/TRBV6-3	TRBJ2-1	CASSARGGESNEQFF	TGTGCCAGCAGTGCCCGGGGAGGGGAAAGCAATGAGCAGTTCTTC
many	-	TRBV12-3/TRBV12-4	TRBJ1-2	CASSQPVLAVNGYTF	TGTGCCAGCAGTCAACCGGTCCTTGCCGTCAATGGCTACACCTTC
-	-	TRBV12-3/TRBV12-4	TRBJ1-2	CASSYGSGYTF	TGTGCCAGCAGTTACGGGTCGGGCTACACCTTC
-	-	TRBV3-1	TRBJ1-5	CASSQLGSQPQHF	TGTGCCAGCAGCCAACTGGGGTCCCAGCCCCAGCATTTT
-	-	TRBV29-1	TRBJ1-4	CSVAEPATNEKLFF	TGCAGCGTAGCGGAGCCCGCAACTAATGAAAAACTGTTTTTT
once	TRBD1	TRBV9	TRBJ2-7	CACSVVQGALRQYF	TGTGCCTGCAGCGTAGTACAGGGGGCGTTAAGGCAGTACTTC
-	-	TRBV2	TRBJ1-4	CASSGWTGSNEKLFF	TGTGCCAGCAGCGGCTGGACGGGCTCTAATGAAAAACTGTTTTTT
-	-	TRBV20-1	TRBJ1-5	CSARVSGTDSNQPQHF	TGCAGTGCTAGAGTTAGCGGTACAGATAGCAATCAGCCCCAGCATTTT
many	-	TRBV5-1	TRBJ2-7	CASSLEGRTYEQYF	TGCGCCAGCAGCTTGGAAGGCCGTACCTACGAGCAGTACTTC
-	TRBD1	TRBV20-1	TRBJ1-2	CSARADRDGYTF	TGCAGTGCTAGAGCGGACAGGGACGGCTACACCTTC
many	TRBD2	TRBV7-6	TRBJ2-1	CASSLAGRGGLNEQFF	TGTGCCAGCAGCTTAGCGGGGCGGGGGGGATTGAATGAGCAGTTCTTC
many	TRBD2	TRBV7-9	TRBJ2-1	CASSLYTGGPHNEQFF	TGTGCCAGCAGCTTATACACGGGAGGGCCCCACAATGAGCAGTTCTTC
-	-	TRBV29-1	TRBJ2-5	CSVGTTLQETQYF	TGCAGCGTTGGGACAACCCTCCAAGAGACCCAGTACTTC
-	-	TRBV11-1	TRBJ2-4	CANSPPVKNIQYF	TGTGCCAACAGCCCACCAGTCAAAAACATTCAGTACTTC
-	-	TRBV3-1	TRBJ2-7	CANSQLAGYEQYF	TGTGCCAACAGCCAGCTAGCAGGCTACGAGCAGTACTTC
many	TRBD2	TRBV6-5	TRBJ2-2	CASSRLAEGSGELFF	TGTGCCAGCAGTCGACTAGCGGAGGGGTCGGGGGAGCTGTTTTTT
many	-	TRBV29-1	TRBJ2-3	CSGSSGTDTQYF	TGCAGCGGATCTTCAGGGACAGATACGCAGTATTTT
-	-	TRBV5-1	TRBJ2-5	CASSLGGERYF	TGCGCCAGCAGCTTGGGGGGTGAGCGGTACTTC
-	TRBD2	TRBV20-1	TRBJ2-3	CSAMTGTSDTDTQYF	TGCAGTGCTATGACCGGGACTAGCGACACAGATACGCAGTATTTT
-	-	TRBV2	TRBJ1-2	CASSESLNYGYTF	TGTGCCAGCAGTGAATCTCTAAACTATGGCTACACCTTC
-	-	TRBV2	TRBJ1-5	CASSELTSNQPQHF	TGTGCCAGCAGTGAGTTGACAAGCAATCAGCCCCAGCATTTT
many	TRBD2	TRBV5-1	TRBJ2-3	CASSLAGGHTDTQYF	TGCGCCAGCAGCTTAGCGGGAGGGCACACAGATACGCAGTATTTT
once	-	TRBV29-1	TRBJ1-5	CSVVTGTHNQPQHF	TGCAGCGTCGTTACCGGGACTCACAATCAGCCCCAGCATTTT
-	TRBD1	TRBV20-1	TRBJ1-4	CSAREGQGGEKLFF	TGCAGTGCTAGAGAGGGACAGGGTGGTGAAAAACTGTTTTTT
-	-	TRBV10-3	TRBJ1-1	CAISGTGGDTEAFF	TGTGCCATCAGTGGGACTGGGGGGGACACTGAAGCTTTCTTT
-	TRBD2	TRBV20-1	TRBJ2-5	CSARDLAGGVRETQYF	TGCAGTGCTAGAGATCTAGCGGGAGGAGTCAGGGAGACCCAGTACTTC
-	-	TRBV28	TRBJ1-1	CASSLLGETNTEAFF	TGTGCCAGCAGCCTTCTGGGGGAGACGAACACTGAAGCTTTCTTT
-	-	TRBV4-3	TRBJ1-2	CASSQAHAGPESYTF	TGCGCCAGCAGCCAAGCCCACGCGGGGCCAGAAAGCTACACCTTC
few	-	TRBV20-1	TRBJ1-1	CSARDFAASGTEAFF	TGCAGTGCTAGAGATTTTGCCGCTTCTGGGACTGAAGCTTTCTTT
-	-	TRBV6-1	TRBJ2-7	CASSGSADSSPFYEQYF	TGTGCCAGCAGTGGTTCGGCGGACAGCAGCCCCTTCTACGAGCAGTACTTC
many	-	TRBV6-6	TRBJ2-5	CASSYEETQYF	TGTGCCAGCAGTTACGAAGAGACCCAGTACTTC
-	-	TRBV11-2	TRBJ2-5	CASTALSETQYF	TGTGCCAGCACCGCACTGTCTGAGACCCAGTACTTC
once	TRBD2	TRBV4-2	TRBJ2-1	CASSHLGLAGLYNEQFF	TGTGCCAGCAGCCACTTGGGACTAGCGGGGTTATACAATGAGCAGTTCTTC
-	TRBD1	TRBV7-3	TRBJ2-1	CASSRSTGPWDEQFF	TGTGCCAGCAGCCGCTCGACAGGGCCATGGGATGAGCAGTTCTTC
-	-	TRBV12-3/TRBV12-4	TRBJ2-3	CASTLSRAGFQDTQYF	TGTGCCAGCACCCTCTCCCGGGCAGGGTTCCAAGATACGCAGTATTTT
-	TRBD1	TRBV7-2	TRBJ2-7	CASTPGGTGSYEQYF	TGTGCCAGCACCCCGGGTGGGACAGGGTCCTACGAGCAGTACTTC
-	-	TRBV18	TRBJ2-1	CASSPGKLSQEQFF	TGTGCCAGCTCGCCGGGGAAGCTTTCGCAGGAGCAGTTCTTC
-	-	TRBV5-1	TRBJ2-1	CASSAPGQNEQFF	TGCGCCAGCAGCGCTCCTGGACAAAATGAGCAGTTCTTC
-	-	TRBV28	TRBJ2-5	CASAPLSETQYF	TGTGCCAGCGCCCCCTTATCTGAGACCCAGTACTTC
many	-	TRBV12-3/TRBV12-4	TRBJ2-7	CASRYRWTYEQYF	TGTGCCAGCAGGTACAGGTGGACCTACGAGCAGTACTTC
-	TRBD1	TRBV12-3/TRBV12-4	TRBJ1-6	CASSTQGGVRSPLHF	TGTGCCAGCAGTACCCAGGGGGGAGTGCGCTCACCCCTCCACTTT
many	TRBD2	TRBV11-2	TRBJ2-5	CASSLIRLAGVGTQYF	TGTGCCAGCAGCTTAATAAGACTAGCGGGGGTTGGGACCCAGTACTTC
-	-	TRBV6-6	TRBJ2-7	CASSYSSGSTYEQYF	TGTGCCAGCAGTTACTCTTCAGGATCCACCTACGAGCAGTACTTC
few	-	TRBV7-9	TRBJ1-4	CASSGDPLPHRKLFF	TGTGCCAGCAGCGGGGACCCCCTCCCCCATCGGAAACTGTTTTTT
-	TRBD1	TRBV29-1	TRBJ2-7	CSVYRGKWYF	TGCAGCGTGTACAGGGGGAAATGGTACTTC